The source of this TCR beta chain is a study of CD8 T cells in Susac syndrome. Whole-study findings and limits: It was acknowledged in the study that the number of individuals who were included in its TCR sequencing and HLA analysis was relatively small.

Germline values: CDR1 LGHDT, CDR2 YNNKEL (reference sequence). The CDR3 loop spans 15 amino acids. V was pared by 4 bases and J by 3 bases, with 9 bases of the junction left unmatched. The RNA input was about 0.5 to 1 ug, and it was reverse transcribed with random hexamers. It was immunoSEQ multiplex PCR that amplified TCR beta CDR3 across 54 Vbeta and 13 Jbeta. TCRdb fed the immunoSEQ multiplex PCR reads into MiXCR, producing one record per CDR3 protein. The data hold 200,000 or so distinct CDR3 sequences, with roughly 96% observed a single time. To note about this clonotype: Its antigen is currently unknown.

In blood CD8+ and CD4+ T cells, TCR beta underwent sequencing. This TCR was recovered from a human donor with multiple sclerosis. This sequence joins TRBV3-1 and TRBJ2-7; TRBD2 matches 7 bases. Source material: CD4+ T cells from PBMCs. The CDR3 DNA follows: TGTGCCAGCAGCCTCGGGCTAGCGGAGAACTACGAGCAGTACTTC. Translated, it gives CASSLGLAENYEQYF.